The subject of this entry is one T cell receptor (beta chain). The data originate from a study of control samples from healthy donors and cancer patients. Sequencing used immunoSEQ multiplex PCR; TCRdb keeps in-frame clones, though not all of them. The profile covers around 99,000 clones, with roughly nine tenths appearing a single time and 4% to 5.5% taken by the ten largest. The germline V gene has CDR1 SGHRS and CDR2 YFSETQ. This CDR3 has 19 residues. The ends lost 5 bases at V and 10 bases at J; junction bases unmatched: 25. The chain recombines TRBV5-1 with TRBJ2-1; TRBD2 aligns across 9 bases. The sample comprised blood. This receptor was obtained from a human donor in good health. The donor label of this sample is uncertain. In DNA form, the CDR3 reads TGCGCCAGCAGTTTGACCGGATTTTCGCGGGGGGGCCTTTTGCTGGAGCAGTTCTTC. It is translated as CASSLTGFSRGGLLLEQFF.